Listed below are T cell receptor beta chains from one sample, sequenced in a study of cytomegalovirus exposure and HLA in healthy donors. Libraries were prepared by immunoSEQ multiplex PCR; TCRdb keeps only in-frame clonotypes and omits some of them. The data hold 110,000 or so clones, with 75% observed a single time. The sequencing sample was made of PBMCs. Source of these receptors: a man aged 35 to 55 in good health and CMV-seronegative. Each CDR3 is given with its conserved first and last residue. D genes are given only for firm matches. The size entry is marked missing in some rows and otherwise reads once, few, many or a size class.

clone size	V gene	D gene	J gene	CDR3 length	CDR3 protein	CDR3 DNA
.	TRBV11-2	.	TRBJ2-1	12	CASSLLGNEQFF	TGTGCCAGCAGCTTACTCGGCAATGAGCAGTTCTTC
.	TRBV11-2	TRBD2	TRBJ2-1	16	CASSPGLRELRNEQFF	TGTGCCAGCAGCCCCGGACTGCGGGAGTTGAGGAATGAGCAGTTCTTC
.	TRBV10-2	.	TRBJ2-5	12	CASSWALETQYF	TGCGCCAGCAGTTGGGCGTTGGAGACCCAGTACTTC
.	TRBV7-9	.	TRBJ2-7	18	CASSPTWWSGTNSYEQYF	TGTGCCAGCAGCCCGACCTGGTGGAGCGGAACAAACTCCTACGAGCAGTACTTC
few	TRBV25-1	.	TRBJ1-1	15	CASSESPAGRPEAFF	TGTGCCAGCAGTGAATCCCCCGCAGGGCGCCCTGAAGCTTTCTTT
many	TRBV19	.	TRBJ2-1	15	CASSGEGGSVNEQFF	TGTGCCAGTAGTGGAGAAGGAGGGAGTGTAAATGAGCAGTTCTTC
.	TRBV2	TRBD2	TRBJ2-1	13	CASMGTSANEQFF	TGTGCCAGCATGGGGACTAGCGCCAATGAGCAGTTCTTC
few	TRBV27	.	TRBJ2-1	15	CASSPRTSSYNEQFF	TGTGCCAGCAGTCCCCGCACTAGCTCCTACAATGAGCAGTTCTTC
.	TRBV2	TRBD2	TRBJ2-1	14	CASSPASGSYEQFF	TGTGCCAGCAGTCCCGCTAGCGGGAGCTATGAGCAGTTCTTC
.	TRBV4-1	TRBD1	TRBJ2-7	15	CASSPWSGGEYEQYF	TGCGCCAGCAGTCCGTGGTCAGGGGGCGAGTACGAGCAGTACTTC
few	TRBV7-9	.	TRBJ1-3	16	CASSLARGNSGNTIYF	TGTGCCAGCAGCTTAGCGCGGGGAAACTCTGGAAACACCATATATTTT
.	TRBV5-8	.	TRBJ1-2	14	CASNPGGKNYGYTF	TGTGCCAGTAACCCGGGAGGGAAGAACTATGGCTACACCTTC
.	TRBV18	.	TRBJ2-7	14	CASSPDRQTYEQYF	TGTGCCAGCTCACCAGACAGGCAAACCTACGAGCAGTACTTC
.	TRBV29-1	.	TRBJ1-2	14	CSVEDPGQNYGYTF	TGCAGCGTTGAAGATCCCGGACAGAACTATGGCTACACCTTC
.	TRBV20-1	.	TRBJ2-1	11	CSARVGGEQFF	TGCAGTGCTAGAGTCGGGGGTGAGCAGTTCTTC
.	TRBV7-3	.	TRBJ1-6	14	CASSSRGYNSPLHF	TGTGCCAGCAGCTCCCGGGGGTATAATTCACCCCTCCACTTT
.	TRBV27	TRBD1	TRBJ2-3	15	CASSPIGQGGDTQYF	TGTGCCAGCAGTCCCATCGGACAGGGTGGAGATACGCAGTATTTT
.	TRBV7-2	TRBD1	TRBJ1-2	17	CASSLEPGTGALYGYTF	TGTGCCAGCAGCTTAGAACCTGGGACAGGAGCATTATATGGCTACACCTTC
.	TRBV10-2	TRBD2	TRBJ2-1	16	CASTITSGSGKGEQFF	TGCGCCAGCACCATAACTAGCGGGAGCGGTAAGGGTGAGCAGTTCTTC
.	TRBV29-1	.	TRBJ1-1	13	CSVARTESSEAFF	TGCAGCGTTGCCCGGACAGAGAGCTCTGAAGCTTTCTTT
few	TRBV4-3	.	TRBJ2-6	16	CASSQVSVSGANVLTF	TGCGCCAGCAGCCAAGTTAGTGTCTCTGGGGCCAACGTCCTGACTTTC
.	TRBV10-2	TRBD2	TRBJ2-7	19	CASSESIYSGGGILYEQYF	TGCGCCAGCAGTGAGTCGATTTATAGCGGGGGGGGGATTCTATACGAGCAGTACTTC
.	TRBV6-5	TRBD1	TRBJ2-7	15	CASSYSDRGLYEQYF	TGTGCCAGCAGTTACTCGGACAGGGGGCTCTACGAGCAGTACTTC
.	TRBV7-2	.	TRBJ2-3	11	CASSVADTQYF	TGTGCCAGCAGCGTCGCAGATACGCAGTATTTT
.	TRBV6-1	.	TRBJ2-7	15	CASSDRANSEGEQYF	TGTGCCAGCAGTGACCGGGCGAACTCGGAGGGCGAGCAGTACTTC
.	TRBV2	TRBD1	TRBJ2-1	15	CAGSGDRGSYNEQFF	TGTGCCGGCAGCGGGGACAGGGGTTCCTACAATGAGCAGTTCTTC
.	TRBV19	TRBD2	TRBJ2-2	17	CASSLKWEGSGTGELFF	TGTGCCAGTAGTCTGAAATGGGAGGGGTCCGGCACCGGGGAGCTGTTTTTT
.	TRBV10-3	TRBD1	TRBJ1-1	16	CAIRTGQGRWNTEAFF	TGTGCCATCAGAACGGGACAGGGGAGGTGGAACACTGAAGCTTTCTTT
.	TRBV6-6	.	TRBJ2-7	16	CASSQTGGTRGGEQYF	TGTGCCAGCAGCCAGACAGGGGGAACGCGGGGGGGCGAGCAGTACTTC
.	TRBV30	.	TRBJ2-7	13	CAWELGNRYEQYF	TGTGCCTGGGAGCTCGGGAACCGGTACGAGCAGTACTTC
.	TRBV11-2	TRBD2	TRBJ2-7	16	CASSLVGASGYYEQYF	TGTGCCAGCAGCCTTGTCGGGGCTAGCGGATACTACGAGCAGTACTTC
.	TRBV19	.	TRBJ2-1	16	CASRYGGFSSYNEQFF	TGTGCCAGTAGGTACGGGGGTTTCAGCTCCTACAATGAGCAGTTCTTC
.	TRBV6-5	TRBD1	TRBJ2-7	16	CASSYHRGQGLGEQYF	TGTGCCAGCAGTTATCACCGGGGACAGGGTCTTGGGGAGCAGTACTTC